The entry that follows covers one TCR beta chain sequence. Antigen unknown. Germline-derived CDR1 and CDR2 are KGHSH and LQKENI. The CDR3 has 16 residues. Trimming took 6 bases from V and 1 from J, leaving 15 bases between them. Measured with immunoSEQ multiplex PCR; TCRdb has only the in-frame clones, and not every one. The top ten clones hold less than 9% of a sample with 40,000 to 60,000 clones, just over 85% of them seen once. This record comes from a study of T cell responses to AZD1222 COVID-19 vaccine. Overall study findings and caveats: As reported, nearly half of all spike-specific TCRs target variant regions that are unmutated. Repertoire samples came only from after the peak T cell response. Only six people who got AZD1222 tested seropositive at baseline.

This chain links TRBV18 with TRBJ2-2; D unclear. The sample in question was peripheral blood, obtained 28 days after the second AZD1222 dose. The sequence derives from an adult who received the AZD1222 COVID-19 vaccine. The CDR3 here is CASSRITDKNTGELFF. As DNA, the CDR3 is TGTGCCAGCTCCCGCATTACCGACAAGAACACCGGGGAGCTGTTTTTT.